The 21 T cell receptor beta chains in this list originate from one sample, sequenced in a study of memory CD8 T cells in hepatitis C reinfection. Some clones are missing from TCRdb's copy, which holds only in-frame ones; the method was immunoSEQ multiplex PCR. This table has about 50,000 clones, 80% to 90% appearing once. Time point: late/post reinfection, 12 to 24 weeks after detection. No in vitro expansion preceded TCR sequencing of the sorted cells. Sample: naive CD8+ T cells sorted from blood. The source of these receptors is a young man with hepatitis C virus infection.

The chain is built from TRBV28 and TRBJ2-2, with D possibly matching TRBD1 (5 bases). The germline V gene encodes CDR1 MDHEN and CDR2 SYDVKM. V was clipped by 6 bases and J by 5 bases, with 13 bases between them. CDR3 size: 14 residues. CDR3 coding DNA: TGTGCCAGCAGGTTCCAGGGTTGGACCGGGGAGCTGTTTTTT. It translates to CASRFQGWTGELFF. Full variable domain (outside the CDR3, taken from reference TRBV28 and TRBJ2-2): DVKVTQSSRYLVKRTGEKVFLECVQDMDHENMFWYRQDPGLGLRLIYFSYDVKMKEKGDIPEGYSVSREKKERFSLILESASTNQTSMYLCASRFQGWTGELFFGEGSRLTVL.

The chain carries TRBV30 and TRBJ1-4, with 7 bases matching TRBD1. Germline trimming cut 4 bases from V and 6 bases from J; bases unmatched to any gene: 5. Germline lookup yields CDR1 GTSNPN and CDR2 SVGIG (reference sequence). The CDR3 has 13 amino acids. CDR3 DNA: TGTGCCTGGAATAGGGGGCATGATGAAAAACTGTTTTTT. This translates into CAWNRGHDEKLFF.

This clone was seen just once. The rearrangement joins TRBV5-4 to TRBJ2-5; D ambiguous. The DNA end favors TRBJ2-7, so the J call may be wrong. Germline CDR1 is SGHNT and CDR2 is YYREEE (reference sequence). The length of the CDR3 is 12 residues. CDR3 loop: CASSNPPYEQYF. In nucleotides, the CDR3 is TGTGCCAGCAGCAACCCCCCCTACGAGCAGTACTTC.

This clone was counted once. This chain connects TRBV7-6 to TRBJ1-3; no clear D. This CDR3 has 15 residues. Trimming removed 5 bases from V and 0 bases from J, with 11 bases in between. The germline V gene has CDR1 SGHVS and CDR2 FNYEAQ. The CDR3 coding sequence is TGTGCCAGCAGCCCAATACACAGCTCTGGAAACACCATATATTTT. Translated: CASSPIHSSGNTIYF.

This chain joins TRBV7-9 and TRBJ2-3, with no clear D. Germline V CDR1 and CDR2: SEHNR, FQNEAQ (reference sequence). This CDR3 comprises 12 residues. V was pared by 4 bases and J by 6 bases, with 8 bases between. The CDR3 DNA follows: TGTGCCAGCAGCTCCCTATCGGATACGCAGTATTTT. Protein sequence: CASSSLSDTQYF.

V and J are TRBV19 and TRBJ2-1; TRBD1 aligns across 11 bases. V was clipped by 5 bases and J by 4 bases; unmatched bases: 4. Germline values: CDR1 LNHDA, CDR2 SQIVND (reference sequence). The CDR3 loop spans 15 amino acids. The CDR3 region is CASSGWDRGYNEQFF. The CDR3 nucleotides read TGTGCCAGTAGTGGGTGGGACAGGGGGTACAATGAGCAGTTCTTC.

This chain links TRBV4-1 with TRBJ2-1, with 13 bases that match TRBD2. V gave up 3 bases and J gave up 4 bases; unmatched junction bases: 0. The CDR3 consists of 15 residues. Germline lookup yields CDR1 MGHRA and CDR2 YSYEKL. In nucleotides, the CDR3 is TGCGCCAGCAGCCAGGGACTAGCGGGATACAATGAGCAGTTCTTC. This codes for CASSQGLAGYNEQFF.

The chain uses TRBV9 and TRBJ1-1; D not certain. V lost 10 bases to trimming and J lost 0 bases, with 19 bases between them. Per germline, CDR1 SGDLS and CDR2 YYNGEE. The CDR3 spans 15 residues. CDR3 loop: CAVGWVRGMNTEAFF. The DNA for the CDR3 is TGTGCCGTGGGATGGGTGCGGGGAATGAACACTGAAGCTTTCTTT.

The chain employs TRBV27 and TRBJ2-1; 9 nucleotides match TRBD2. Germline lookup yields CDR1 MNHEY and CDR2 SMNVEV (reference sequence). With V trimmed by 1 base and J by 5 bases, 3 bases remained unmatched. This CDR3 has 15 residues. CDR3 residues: CASSLWASGDNEQFF. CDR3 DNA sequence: TGTGCCAGCAGTTTATGGGCTAGCGGGGACAATGAGCAGTTCTTC.

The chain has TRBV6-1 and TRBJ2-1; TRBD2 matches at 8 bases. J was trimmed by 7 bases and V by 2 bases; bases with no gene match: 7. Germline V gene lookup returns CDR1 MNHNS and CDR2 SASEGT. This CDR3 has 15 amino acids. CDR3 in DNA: TGTGCCAGCAGTGAAAGGGCGGGAGGTCCAAATGAGCAGTTCTTC. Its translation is CASSERAGGPNEQFF.

The CDR3 DNA follows: TGTGCCACCAGCAGAGGGGTAGCGGGAGAGAGTGAGCAGTTCTTC. This translates into CATSRGVAGESEQFF. This chain joins TRBV15 and TRBJ2-1, with 9 bases identical to TRBD2. The CDR3 runs to 15 residues. V was clipped by 1 base and J by 9 bases; unmatched bases: 7. The germline V gene has CDR1 LNHNV and CDR2 YYDKDF (reference sequence).

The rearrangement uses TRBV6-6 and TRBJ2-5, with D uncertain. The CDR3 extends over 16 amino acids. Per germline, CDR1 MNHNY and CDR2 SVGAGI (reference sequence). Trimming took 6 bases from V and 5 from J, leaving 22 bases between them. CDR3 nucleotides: TGTGCCAGCAGCCTACCCGGAGTGGATTTCGGGGAGACCCAGTACTTC. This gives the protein CASSLPGVDFGETQYF.

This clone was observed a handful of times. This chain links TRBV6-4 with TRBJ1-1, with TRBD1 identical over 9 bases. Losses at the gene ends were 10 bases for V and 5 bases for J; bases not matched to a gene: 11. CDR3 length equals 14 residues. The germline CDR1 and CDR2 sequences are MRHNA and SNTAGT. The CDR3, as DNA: TGTGCCACCCGGTTCCACAGGGGGCAAACTGAAGCTTTCTTT. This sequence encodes CATRFHRGQTEAFF.

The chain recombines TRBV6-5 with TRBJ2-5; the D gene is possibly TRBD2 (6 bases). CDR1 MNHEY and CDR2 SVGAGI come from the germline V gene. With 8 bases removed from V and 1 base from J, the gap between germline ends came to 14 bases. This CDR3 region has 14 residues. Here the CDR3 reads CASRRGAGQETQYF. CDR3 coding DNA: TGTGCCAGCCGTCGCGGGGCGGGCCAAGAGACCCAGTACTTC.

This chain's CDR3 is CASSYSSGGVNEQFF. The CDR3 DNA reads as TGTGCCAGCAGTTACTCAAGCGGGGGGGTCAATGAGCAGTTCTTC. The genes are TRBV6-5 and TRBJ2-1; 10 bases fit TRBD2. The trim removed 0 bases at V and 6 bases at J, leaving 2 bases unmatched. The CDR3 covers 15 residues. Looked up from germline, CDR1 is MNHEY and CDR2 is SVGAGI.

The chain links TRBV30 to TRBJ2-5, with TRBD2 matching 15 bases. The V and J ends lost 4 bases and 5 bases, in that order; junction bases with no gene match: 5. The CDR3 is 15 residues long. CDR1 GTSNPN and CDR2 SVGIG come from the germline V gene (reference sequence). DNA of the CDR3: TGTGCCTGGACCCCCGGGACTAGCGGGGGGGAGACCCAGTACTTC. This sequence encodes CAWTPGTSGGETQYF.

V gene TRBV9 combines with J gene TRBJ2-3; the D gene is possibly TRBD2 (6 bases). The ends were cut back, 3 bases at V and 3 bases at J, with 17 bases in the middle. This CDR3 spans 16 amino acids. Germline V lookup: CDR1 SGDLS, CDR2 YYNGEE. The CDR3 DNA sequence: TGTGCCAGCAGCGCCCTCGGCGGGGTGGTGACAGATACGCAGTATTTT. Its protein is CASSALGGVVTDTQYF.

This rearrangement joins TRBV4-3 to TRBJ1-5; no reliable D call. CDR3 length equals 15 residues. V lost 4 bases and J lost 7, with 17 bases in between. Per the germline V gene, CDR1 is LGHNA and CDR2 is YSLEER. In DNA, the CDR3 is TGCGCCAGCAGCCCCGAGCACACGTGGAGCCAGCCCCAGCATTTT. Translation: CASSPEHTWSQPQHF.

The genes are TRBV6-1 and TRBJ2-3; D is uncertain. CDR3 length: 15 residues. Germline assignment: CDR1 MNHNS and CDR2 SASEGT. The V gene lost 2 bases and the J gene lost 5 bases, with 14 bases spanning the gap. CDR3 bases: TGTGCCAGCAGTGAATTTGCAGGATCTGAAGATACGCAGTATTTT. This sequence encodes CASSEFAGSEDTQYF.

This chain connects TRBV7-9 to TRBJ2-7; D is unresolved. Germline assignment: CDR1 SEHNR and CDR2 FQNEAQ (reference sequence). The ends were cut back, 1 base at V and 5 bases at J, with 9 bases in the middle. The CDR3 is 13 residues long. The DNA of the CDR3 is TGTGCCAGCAGCTTAGGTAACTATAACGAGCAGTACTTC. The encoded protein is CASSLGNYNEQYF.

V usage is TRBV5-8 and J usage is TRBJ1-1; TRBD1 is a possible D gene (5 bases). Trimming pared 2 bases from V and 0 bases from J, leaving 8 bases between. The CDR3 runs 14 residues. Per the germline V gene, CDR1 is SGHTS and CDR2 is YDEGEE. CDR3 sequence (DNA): TGTGCCAGCAGCTTCGGGGGTATGAACACTGAAGCTTTCTTT. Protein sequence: CASSFGGMNTEAFF.